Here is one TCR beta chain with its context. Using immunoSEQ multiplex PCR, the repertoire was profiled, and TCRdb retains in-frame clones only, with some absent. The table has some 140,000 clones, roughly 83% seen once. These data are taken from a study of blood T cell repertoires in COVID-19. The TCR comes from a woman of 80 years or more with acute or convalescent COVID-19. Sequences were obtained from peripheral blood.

The CDR3: CASSYAGQGIYEQYF. CDR3 bases: TGTGCCAGCAGTTACGCGGGACAGGGAATCTACGAGCAGTACTTC. V gene TRBV6-2 or TRBV6-3 combines with J gene TRBJ2-7, with TRBD1 matching 9 bases. The CDR3 extends over 15 amino acids. Trimming removed 2 bases from V and 3 bases from J; junction bases left unmatched: 5. Looked up from germline, CDR1 is MNHEY and CDR2 is SVGEGT.